One sample yielded the 3 T cell receptor beta chains listed below, sequenced in a study (dated by TCRdb to 2013 to 2016). Library generation was performed with 5' RACE. Sequencing instrument: Illumina MiSeq. TCRdb reprocessed the public reads (quality trimming at Q25 with fastp, clone calling with MiXCR) and kept in-frame beta chains. Every distinct CDR3 protein forms one entry, paired with its most common genes and DNA. The sample table lists roughly 40,000 distinct CDR3 sequences, about 20% of them with a count of one. The ten largest clones represent 2.5% to 3% of the sample. The sample consisted of naive CD4+ T cells sorted from a lymph node. According to the study, the label for this sample's cell subset or site signals: naive CD4+ T cells, CD4+CD45RA+CD25-. These receptors were obtained from a female donor with breast cancer.

This clonotype was observed a few times. The chain's CDR3 is CASSFASSGTEAFF. As DNA, the CDR3 is TGTGCCAGCAGCTTCGCGTCCAGCGGCACTGAAGCTTTCTTT. The chain employs TRBV7-2 and TRBJ1-1; D gene ambiguous. V was trimmed by 3 bases and J by 4 bases, leaving 12 bases between them. Germline V gene sequence: CDR1 SGHTA, CDR2 FQGNSA. This CDR3 has 14 amino acids.

Details on this clonotype: A much larger clone differs by one base, so this may be a read error. The chain has TRBV12-3 or TRBV12-4 and TRBJ2-7; TRBD1 is a possible D gene (6 bases). The CDR3 runs to 13 residues. CDR3 DNA: TGTGCCAGCAGCCCGACAGGCTATTACGGGCAGTACTTC. Translation: CASSPTGYYGQYF.

The table lists this clonotype with a count of one. One end of the junction fails to match germline, which may point to a read error. V and J are TRBV19 and TRBJ2-2; TRBD2 matches at 13 bases. The CDR3 sequence is 16 residues long. CDR1 and CDR2 from the germline V gene are LNHDA and SQIVND (reference sequence). CDR3 nucleotide sequence: TGTGCCAGTAGTATCGGGACTAGCGGGACAGGCGGGGAGCCGTTTTTT. Translation gives CASSIGTSGTGGEPFF.